One sample yielded the 14 T cell receptor beta chains listed below, sequenced in a study of T-cell memory formation after mild COVID-19. TCRdb passed the 5' RACE reads through MiXCR, listing each CDR3 protein once. The data show 300,000 to 350,000 distinct CDR3 sequences, under 15% seen once. The sequencing sample was made of PBMCs or a T cell subset sorted from them (not recorded which). The receptors were sampled from a man younger than 35 who had mild COVID-19 (a few samples of this study predate the infection). Cell type and time point are not known.

This clonotype occurred many times. The chain links TRBV15 to TRBJ2-7; D might be TRBD1 (5 bases). CDR1 and CDR2 (germline): LNHNV, YYDKDF (reference sequence). The CDR3 runs to 13 residues. Between the trimmed V and J ends, which lost 1 base and 4 bases, there was a span of 8 bases. Here the CDR3 DNA reads TGTGCCACCAGCAGAGCCCCAGGGTACGAGCAGTACGTC. Its protein is CATSRAPGYEQYV.

This clonotype appeared a few times. V and J are TRBV7-2 and TRBJ1-1; no reliable D call. Trimming stripped 5 bases from V and 3 bases from J, with 7 bases between. CDR3 length equals 12 residues. The germline CDR1 and CDR2 sequences are SGHTA and FQGNSA. CDR3 sequence (DNA): TGTGCCAGCAGCATCAAGGACACTGAAGCTTTCTTT. Its translation is CASSIKDTEAFF. The variable domain in full, completed from reference TRBV7-2 and TRBJ1-1, reads GAGVSQSPSNKVTEKGKDVELRCDPISGHTALYWYRQSLGQGLEFLIYFQGNSAPDKSGLPSDRFSAERTGGSVSTLTIQRTQQEDSAVYLCASSIKDTEAFFGQGTRLTVV.

This clonotype was recorded a few times. A read error may produce the germline difference seen at one junction end. The rearrangement links TRBV4-3 to TRBJ1-5; D gene ambiguous. The CDR3 spans 15 residues. The germline gives CDR1 LGHNA, CDR2 YSLEER. The CDR3 DNA sequence: TGCGCCAGCAGCCAAGAGGCGGAATCCCATCAACCCCAGCATTTT. Encoded protein: CASSQEAESHQPQHF.

In its sample, this clonotype was seen a few times. V and J are TRBV4-3 and TRBJ2-5, with 8 bases lining up with TRBD1. Per germline, CDR1 LGHNA and CDR2 YSLEER. With V trimmed by 1 base and J by 5 bases, 6 bases remained unmatched. This CDR3 is built from 15 residues. CDR3 residues: CASSQAQGARETQYF. For the CDR3, the DNA is TGCGCCAGCAGCCAAGCCCAGGGGGCGCGTGAGACCCAGTACTTC.

This clonotype was detected once. The chain recombines TRBV4-1 with TRBJ1-1, with D maybe TRBD1 (6 bases). Germline V gives CDR1 MGHRA, CDR2 YSYEKL. Trimming shortened V by 1 base and J by 11 bases, and 20 bases separated the two germline ends. This CDR3 spans 15 amino acids. This CDR3 reads CASSQASLQGRGAFF. CDR3 DNA: TGCGCCAGCAGCCAAGCGTCTCTACAGGGTCGTGGGGCTTTCTTT.

This clonotype has ten or more counts. Written as DNA, the CDR3 is TGCGCCAGCAGCCAACTTGGGACGGCTACCAGGCAGCAGTACTTC. Translated: CASSQLGTATRQQYF. The chain has TRBV4-1 and TRBJ2-7; perhaps D is TRBD1 or TRBD2 (5 bases each). This CDR3 is built from 15 residues. V was trimmed by 2 bases and J by 8 bases, leaving 19 bases between them. Germline V lookup: CDR1 MGHRA, CDR2 YSYEKL.

This chain links TRBV6-5 with TRBJ2-5, with TRBD2 matching over 9 bases. V was pared by 2 bases and J by 1 base, with 8 bases of the junction left unmatched. CDR3 length: 17 residues. The germline CDR1 and CDR2 sequences are MNHEY and SVGAGI. The CDR3 nucleotides are TGTGCCAGCAGTTACGAAGGACTAGCGACGGGCCAAGAGACCCAGTACTTC. This gives the protein CASSYEGLATGQETQYF.

The rearrangement joins TRBV6-1 to TRBJ1-1; a weak D match, TRBD1 (6 bases). CDR1 and CDR2 (germline): MNHNS, SASEGT. The CDR3 has 13 residues. Trimming left V 3 bases short and J 7 bases short, with 12 bases between. The CDR3 protein is CASSDRGRGEAFF. CDR3 bases: TGTGCCAGCAGTGATAGGGGGAGAGGTGAAGCTTTCTTT.

In its sample, this clonotype was seen a few times. The chain combines TRBV7-2 with TRBJ2-1; D remains ambiguous. This CDR3 has 18 amino acids. Germline V gene sequence: CDR1 SGHTA, CDR2 FQGNSA. Deletions cut 0 bases from V and 2 bases from J, with 17 bases between. The CDR3 region has the DNA TGTGCCAGCAGCTTAGCTCTAGGGAAAGACTTACCCTACAATGAGCAGTTCTTC. Its translation is CASSLALGKDLPYNEQFF. The whole variable domain, filled in from reference TRBV7-2 and TRBJ2-1, reads GAGVSQSPSNKVTEKGKDVELRCDPISGHTALYWYRQSLGQGLEFLIYFQGNSAPDKSGLPSDRFSAERTGGSVSTLTIQRTQQEDSAVYLCASSLALGKDLPYNEQFFGPGTRLTVL.

There are a few counts of this clonotype. V usage is TRBV5-6 and J usage is TRBJ2-1; D may correspond to TRBD1 or TRBD2 (6 bases each). V lost 6 bases to trimming and J lost 4 bases, with 14 bases between them. The CDR3 loop spans 14 amino acids. The germline CDR1 and CDR2 sequences are SGHDT and YYEEEE. In DNA, the CDR3 is TGTGCCAGCACGGCGGGGCAGGGGTACAATGAGCAGTTCTTC. This codes for CASTAGQGYNEQFF.

V and J are TRBV12-3 or TRBV12-4 and TRBJ2-5; 7 bases fit TRBD2. V was clipped by 3 bases and J by 3 bases; unmatched bases: 1. The CDR3 is 13 amino acids. CDR3 bases: TGTGCCAGCAGTTTCGGGACTAAAGAGACCCAGTACTTC. Translation: CASSFGTKETQYF.

This clonotype was counted only a few times. CDR3 nucleotide sequence: TGCGCCAGCAGCTTGGATGCCACCGGGGAGCTGTTTTTT. Its protein product is CASSLDATGELFF. This sequence joins TRBV5-1 and TRBJ2-2, with D unresolved. Germline assignment: CDR1 SGHRS and CDR2 YFSETQ. V was trimmed by 0 bases and J by 4 bases, leaving 4 bases between them. The CDR3 length is 13 residues.

The rearrangement uses TRBV7-2 and TRBJ2-1, with 9 bases that match TRBD2. The CDR3 spans 15 residues. J gave up 4 bases and V 6 bases, and 7 bases lay outside the gene matches. CDR1 is SGHTA and CDR2 is FQGNSA in the germline V gene. The CDR3 DNA reads TGTGCCAGCAGTCATATAGCGGGGGATTACAATGAGCAGTTCTTC. It specifies CASSHIAGDYNEQFF.

In its sample, this clonotype was seen a few times. This rearrangement joins TRBV11-2 to TRBJ1-4; 8 bases are shared with TRBD1. CDR1 SGHAT and CDR2 FQNNGV come from the germline V gene. The length of the CDR3 is 13 residues. The trim removed 3 bases at V and 11 bases at J, leaving 5 bases unmatched. CDR3 coding DNA: TGTGCCAGCAGCTTCCCGACAGGGGACAAACTGTTTTTT. Amino acids: CASSFPTGDKLFF.